Each of the 13 T cell receptor beta chains below was sequenced from the same sample in a study of cytomegalovirus exposure and HLA in healthy donors. Here immunoSEQ multiplex PCR was the method, and the copy in TCRdb shows in-frame clones only, minus some. The sample carries 140,000 to 150,000 clones, 90% to 95% recorded once. The sequenced sample consisted of PBMCs. All receptors derive from a man younger than 35 in good health and CMV-seronegative.

V is TRBV19 and J is TRBJ2-3; possible D gene TRBD2, 6 bases. V gave up 3 bases and J gave up 0 bases, with 10 bases separating them. The CDR3 totals 15 residues. The germline V gene encodes CDR1 LNHDA and CDR2 SQIVND (reference sequence). The CDR3 DNA sequence: TGTGCCAGTAGTATGGGGGGTTATAGCACAGATACGCAGTATTTT. Translated: CASSMGGYSTDTQYF.

This chain joins TRBV19 and TRBJ1-1; D possibly corresponds to TRBD1 (6 bases). Germline loops: CDR1 LNHDA, CDR2 SQIVND (reference sequence). V was shortened by 7 bases and J by 0 bases, with 12 bases between the two germline ends. CDR3 length equals 14 residues. The CDR3 protein is CASIEDRLNTEAFF. The DNA of the CDR3 is TGTGCCAGTATAGAAGACAGGCTGAACACTGAAGCTTTCTTT.

The chain recombines TRBV6-5 with TRBJ1-2; D ambiguous. Looked up from germline, CDR1 is MNHEY and CDR2 is SVGAGI. The CDR3 is 14 amino acids. Trimming took off 6 bases at V and 0 bases at J, with 11 bases between the two ends. CDR3: CASRDYNANYGYTF. In DNA form, the CDR3 reads TGTGCCAGCAGGGACTATAACGCTAACTATGGCTACACCTTC.

The chain links TRBV5-1 to TRBJ2-2; a weak D match, TRBD1 (6 bases). Trimming took off 3 bases at V and 1 base at J, with 16 bases between the two ends. The CDR3 is made up of 17 amino acids. Germline values: CDR1 SGHRS, CDR2 YFSETQ. CDR3 DNA sequence: TGCGCCAGCAGCTCTCCCGACAGGAGATTGAACACCGGGGAGCTGTTTTTT. Translation: CASSSPDRRLNTGELFF.

The chain has TRBV30 and TRBJ2-3, with 9 bases that match TRBD2. V lost 7 bases, J lost 0 bases, and 8 bases stayed unmatched. The germline V gene encodes CDR1 GTSNPN and CDR2 SVGIG (reference sequence). This CDR3 comprises 15 residues. The CDR3, as DNA: TGTGCCTACATAGCGGGGGTCTGGAGCACAGATACGCAGTATTTT. It specifies CAYIAGVWSTDTQYF.

Here the CDR3 reads CASTSQASDTIYF. The CDR3 DNA is TGTGCCAGCACCTCCCAAGCGTCTGACACCATATATTTT. The chain recombines TRBV9 with TRBJ1-3; D is uncertain. There are 13 residues in the CDR3. The germline CDR1 and CDR2 sequences are SGDLS and YYNGEE. Trimming took off 6 bases at V and 8 bases at J, with 15 bases between the two ends.

The genes are TRBV29-1 and TRBJ1-1, with D tentatively TRBD1 (6 bases). The CDR3 runs to 13 residues. Trimming took 7 bases from V and 4 from J, leaving 16 bases between them. Germline values: CDR1 SQVTM, CDR2 ANQGSEA. The chain's CDR3 is CSEQGLGTTEAFF. DNA for the CDR3: TGCAGCGAGCAGGGGCTGGGGACCACTGAAGCTTTCTTT.

This chain links TRBV10-3 with TRBJ2-2, with TRBD1 matching over 8 bases. The CDR3 is 17 amino acids. Germline V gives CDR1 ENHRY, CDR2 SYGVKD. V lost 4 bases to trimming and J lost 5 bases; unmatched junction nucleotides: 12. The CDR3 sequence: CAISANDGRGRTGELFF. In DNA form, the CDR3 reads TGTGCCATCAGTGCGAACGACGGCAGGGGGCGTACCGGGGAGCTGTTTTTT.

The chain employs TRBV6-6 and TRBJ2-2, with TRBD1 identical over 8 bases. Losses at the gene ends were 5 bases for V and 6 bases for J; bases not matched to a gene: 5. Germline-derived CDR1 and CDR2 are MNHNY and SVGAGI (reference sequence). The CDR3 spans 14 residues. As DNA, the CDR3 is TGTGCCAGCAGTGTCCGGACAGGGTCCGGGGAGCTGTTTTTT. Translation gives CASSVRTGSGELFF.

The chain combines TRBV27 with TRBJ2-7, with D possibly TRBD2 on 5 matching bases. Germline V gene sequence: CDR1 MNHEY, CDR2 SMNVEV (reference sequence). Trimming took 5 bases from V and 1 from J, leaving 15 bases between them. This CDR3 region has 15 residues. This CDR3 reads CASSDRWLASYEQYV. The DNA of the CDR3 is TGTGCCAGCAGTGACCGGTGGCTAGCATCCTACGAGCAGTACGTC.

This clone was detected only once. The chain carries TRBV9 and TRBJ2-2; 10 bases are a match to TRBD2. The CDR3 runs to 16 residues. Trimming cost V 2 bases and J 5 bases; bases outside gene matches: 6. The V gene's germline CDR1 is SGDLS and CDR2 YYNGEE. The CDR3 spells CASSVSSGSFTGELFF. The CDR3 nucleotides are TGTGCCAGCAGCGTGTCTAGCGGGAGTTTTACCGGGGAGCTGTTTTTT. The entire variable domain, with the rest obtained from reference TRBV9 and TRBJ2-2, is as follows: DSGVTQTPKHLITATGQRVTLRCSPRSGDLSVYWYQQSLDQGLQFLIQYYNGEERAKGNILERFSAQQFPDLHSELNLSSLELGDSALYFCASSVSSGSFTGELFFGEGSRLTVL.

This chain connects TRBV10-2 to TRBJ2-5; TRBD2 matches at 11 bases. CDR3 length: 15 amino acids. After removal of 4 bases from V and 5 bases from J, the junction contained 6 bases not matched to a gene. From germline, CDR1 is WSHSY and CDR2 SAAADI. The CDR3 sequence is CASSVTSGSGETQYF. DNA of the CDR3: TGCGCCAGCAGTGTAACTAGCGGGAGTGGGGAGACCCAGTACTTC.

Here the CDR3 DNA reads TGTGCCAGCAGCTTAGATGGTAGCGGGAGGGCCCGCGATGAGCAGTTCTTC. Translation gives CASSLDGSGRARDEQFF. The chain recombines TRBV11-1 with TRBJ2-1, with TRBD2 identical over 11 bases. The germline gives CDR1 SGHAT, CDR2 FQDESV (reference sequence). With V trimmed by 1 base and J by 8 bases, 10 bases remained unmatched. The CDR3 length is 17 residues. The full variable domain, its missing parts supplied by reference TRBV11-1 and TRBJ2-1, is EAEVAQSPRYKITEKSQAVAFWCDPISGHATLYWYRQILGQGPELLVQFQDESVVDDSQLPKDRFSAERLKGVDSTLKIQPAELGDSAMYLCASSLDGSGRARDEQFFGPGTRLTVL.